The 5 T cell receptor beta chains presented below share a single source sample, sequenced in a study of metastatic and nonmetastatic thyroid tumors. MiXCR re-clonotyped the PCR reads for TCRdb. The sample lists some 11,000 clones, about 31% seen once, with about an eighth in the top ten. None of the patients had undergone any treatment ahead of thyroid surgery. Sequenced: tumor tissue. The receptor set was obtained from a female donor with papillary thyroid cancer or a benign thyroid nodule (not recorded which). Some clones in this sample may be carry-over from other donors' samples.

This chain uses TRBV20-1 with TRBJ2-3; maybe TRBD2 (6 bases). The germline V gene encodes CDR1 DFQATT and CDR2 SNEGSKA (reference sequence). The CDR3 is 16 residues long. The ends were cut back, 4 bases at V and 1 base at J, with 18 bases in the middle. CDR3 sequence: CSATQTGRGRTDTQYF. Here the CDR3 DNA reads TGCAGTGCTACACAGACGGGGCGGGGCCGCACAGATACGCAGTATTTT.

This clone came up once. The CDR3 here is CASSQARVGTGELFF. As DNA, the CDR3 is TGTGCCAGCAGCCAAGCCAGGGTCGGGACCGGGGAGCTGTTTTTT. The rearrangement uses TRBV3-1 and TRBJ2-2; a possible D gene is TRBD1 (5 bases). Germline V gene sequence: CDR1 LGHDT, CDR2 YNNKEL (reference sequence). V was pared by 1 base and J by 5 bases, with 11 bases between. CDR3 length: 15 amino acids.

This clone was found many times. This chain connects TRBV18 to TRBJ2-3, with D unresolved. The CDR3 covers 14 residues. V gave up 0 bases and J gave up 5 bases, with 9 bases separating them. The germline gives CDR1 KGHSH, CDR2 LQKENI. The CDR3 reads CASSPPSVLDTQYF. The CDR3 DNA is TGTGCCAGCTCACCACCTTCCGTGTTAGATACGCAGTATTTT. The complete variable domain, with remaining parts taken from reference TRBV18 and TRBJ2-3, reads NAGVMQNPRHLVRRRGQEARLRCSPMKGHSHVYWYRQLPEEGLKFMVYLQKENIIDESGMPKERFSAEFPKEGPSILRIQQVVRGDSAAYFCASSPPSVLDTQYFGPGTRLTVL.

The chain carries TRBV12-3 or TRBV12-4 and TRBJ2-1, with TRBD2 matching over 8 bases. Germline trimming cut 5 bases from V and 9 bases from J; bases unmatched to any gene: 9. The CDR3 loop spans 14 amino acids. CDR3 sequence: CASSLSGGPVEQFF. In DNA form, the CDR3 reads TGTGCCAGCAGTCTATCGGGAGGGCCGGTTGAGCAGTTCTTC.

This clone has more than one count but fewer than ten. The genes are TRBV27 and TRBJ2-7, with 11 bases aligning to TRBD2. With 5 bases clipped from V and 0 bases from J, the junction kept 6 bases outside the gene matches. Looked up from germline, CDR1 is MNHEY and CDR2 is SMNVEV (reference sequence). The CDR3 is 16 amino acids. DNA for the CDR3: TGTGCCAGCAGTGCTGGACTAGCGGGCCTCTCCTACGAGCAGTACTTC. This translates into CASSAGLAGLSYEQYF.